This TCR beta chain is drawn from a study of post-analysis software for immune sequencing data. Turning to the study itself: Relapsing-remitting, secondary progressive and progressive-relapsing multiple sclerosis courses were included.

Study observations and caveats: Five TRBV segments, TRBV5-6, TRBV5-1 and TRBV20-1 among them, were found more frequent in patients than controls. The authors found that F measure strongly co-clustered same-batch samples. Controls significantly exceeded multiple sclerosis patients in normalized Chao1 diversity.

Unique molecular identifiers were carried by the TCR beta cDNA libraries. Input populations of 1 to 10 million T cells gave rise to hundreds of thousands of cDNA molecules. Via MiXCR, TCRdb re-called the PCR reads, giving one row per CDR3 protein. The sample contains 350,000 to 450,000 distinct CDR3 sequences, 35% to 45% of which appear only once. On this clonotype: As yet, its antigen is unknown.

Between the trimmed V and J ends, which lost 0 bases and 3 bases, there was a span of 11 bases. The CDR3 loop spans 15 amino acids. The germline CDR1 and CDR2 sequences are LNHNV and YYDKDF (reference sequence). Input material: blood. The origin of this receptor is a girl aged 2 to 10 with multiple sclerosis. V gene TRBV15 combines with J gene TRBJ1-2; possibly TRBD1 for D (5 bases). The CDR3 spells CATSRDPGFYYGYTF. The CDR3 DNA is TGTGCCACCAGCAGAGATCCAGGGTTTTACTATGGCTACACCTTC.